The present TCR beta chain was sequenced within a study of CD8 T cells in Susac syndrome. Germline V gene sequence: CDR1 SGHTA, CDR2 FQGNSA. This CDR3 has 16 residues. V lost 1 base to trimming and J lost 7 bases; unmatched junction nucleotides: 5. TCR beta from blood CD8+ and CD4+ T cells was sequenced. The multiple sclerosis controls were treatment-naive patients affected by stable or active relapsing-remitting disease. The authors reverse transcribed roughly 0.5 to 1 ug RNA with random hexamers. TCRdb recomputed calls from the immunoSEQ multiplex PCR reads with MiXCR, one row per CDR3 protein. The sample lists 250,000 to 350,000 distinct CDR3 sequences; about 91% were seen once.

V gene TRBV7-2 combines with J gene TRBJ1-6, with 9 positions matching TRBD1. The source of this sequence is a human donor with multiple sclerosis. The sample taken for sequencing was CD4+ T cells from PBMCs. The DNA for the CDR3 is TGTGCCAGCAGCTTAGTGGGGACAGGGACAAATTCACCCCTCCACTTT. This gives the protein CASSLVGTGTNSPLHF.